Listed below are T cell receptor beta chains from one sample, sequenced in a study of shared clonotypes between healthy human individuals. The method was immunoSEQ multiplex PCR; TCRdb's version includes in-frame clones alone and lacks a portion of them. Of a few million clones listed, around 90% are singletons. Sample: naive CD4+ T cells from PBMCs. These receptors came from a man between 18 and 35 years old in good health. Some clones in this sample may be carry-over from other donors' samples. The CDR3 runs from the conserved cysteine through the conserved F or W. The D gene is left open where the match is weak. Size values are once, few and many counts, or a class for expanded clones, and some rows have none.

j_call: TRBJ2-1; d_call: TRBD1; v_call: TRBV28; clone_size: -; cdr3_nt: TGTGCCAGCAGTTCTCCGGGACAGGACGACAATGAGCAGTTCTTC; cdr3_aa: CASSSPGQDDNEQFF
j_call: TRBJ2-2; d_call: -; v_call: TRBV19; clone_size: once; cdr3_nt: TGTGCCAGTGGGGACATAGCTGATGATGGGGAGCTGTTTTTT; cdr3_aa: CASGDIADDGELFF
j_call: TRBJ2-7; d_call: -; v_call: TRBV28; clone_size: -; cdr3_nt: TGTGCCAGCAGCTTGGGGGGCGCATTACCCTACGAGCAGTACTTC; cdr3_aa: CASSLGGALPYEQYF
j_call: TRBJ1-1; d_call: -; v_call: TRBV19; clone_size: -; cdr3_nt: TGTGCCAGTATGACTGAAGCTTTCTTT; cdr3_aa: CASMTEAFF
j_call: TRBJ2-3; d_call: -; v_call: TRBV29-1; clone_size: -; cdr3_nt: TGCAGCGTAAGAGTTGAAGATACGCAGTATTTT; cdr3_aa: CSVRVEDTQYF
j_call: TRBJ2-7; d_call: -; v_call: TRBV27; clone_size: -; cdr3_nt: TGTGCCAGCAGTTTAGCGGGGAACTACGAGCAGTACTTC; cdr3_aa: CASSLAGNYEQYF
j_call: TRBJ2-1; d_call: -; v_call: TRBV18; clone_size: -; cdr3_nt: TGTGCCAGCTCACCAGGCTCCGACAATGAGCAGTTCTTC; cdr3_aa: CASSPGSDNEQFF
j_call: TRBJ1-2; d_call: -; v_call: TRBV7-9; clone_size: once; cdr3_nt: TGTGCCAGCAGCTTAAGGGACAAGAACTATGGCTACACCTTC; cdr3_aa: CASSLRDKNYGYTF
j_call: TRBJ2-1; d_call: -; v_call: TRBV4-2; clone_size: -; cdr3_nt: TGTGCCAGCACCACCATAGCGGACGCCTACAATGAGCAGTTCTTC; cdr3_aa: CASTTIADAYNEQFF
j_call: TRBJ1-5; d_call: -; v_call: TRBV29-1; clone_size: -; cdr3_nt: TGCAGCGTTGGGGTTGGGAATCAGCCCCAGCATTTT; cdr3_aa: CSVGVGNQPQHF
j_call: TRBJ2-7; d_call: TRBD1; v_call: TRBV28; clone_size: -; cdr3_nt: TGTGCCGTGGGGACAGGCTTCTACGAGCAGTACTTC; cdr3_aa: CAVGTGFYEQYF
j_call: TRBJ2-3; d_call: TRBD2; v_call: TRBV11-3; clone_size: -; cdr3_nt: TGTGCCAGCAGCACGAGCGGGAGAGTCACAGATACGCAGTATTTT; cdr3_aa: CASSTSGRVTDTQYF
j_call: TRBJ2-6; d_call: -; v_call: TRBV29-1; clone_size: -; cdr3_nt: TGCAGCGTTTACTCTGGGGCCAACGTCCTGACTTTC; cdr3_aa: CSVYSGANVLTF
j_call: TRBJ2-7; d_call: -; v_call: TRBV29-1; clone_size: -; cdr3_nt: TGCAGCGTTGTCCCCGCAGGGGGGAGGGACGAGCAGTACTTC; cdr3_aa: CSVVPAGGRDEQYF
j_call: TRBJ2-3; d_call: -; v_call: TRBV28; clone_size: -; cdr3_nt: TGTGCCAGCAGTTTAAGTGGAACTAGCACAGATACGCAGTATTTT; cdr3_aa: CASSLSGTSTDTQYF
j_call: TRBJ2-1; d_call: TRBD2; v_call: TRBV5-1; clone_size: -; cdr3_nt: TGCGCCAGCAGCCCAATCTGGACTAGCGGGAGGGACAATGAGCAGTTCTTC; cdr3_aa: CASSPIWTSGRDNEQFF
j_call: TRBJ2-1; d_call: -; v_call: TRBV7-2; clone_size: -; cdr3_nt: TGTGCCAGCAGCCTCACACCGACACTTAACAATGAGCAGTTCTTC; cdr3_aa: CASSLTPTLNNEQFF
j_call: TRBJ2-1; d_call: -; v_call: TRBV19; clone_size: -; cdr3_nt: TGTGCCAGTAGTAAGGGCCCACCGGATGAGCAGTTCTTC; cdr3_aa: CASSKGPPDEQFF
j_call: TRBJ2-1; d_call: -; v_call: TRBV9; clone_size: -; cdr3_nt: TGTGCCAGCAGCAGGGACTGGGGCTCCTACAATGAGCAGTTCTTC; cdr3_aa: CASSRDWGSYNEQFF